A selection of T cell receptor beta chains follows, all from one sample in a study of T cell changes during pregnancy in multiple sclerosis. TCRdb's table, derived via immunoSEQ multiplex PCR, lists solely in-frame clones and lacks some. The repertoire holds 25,000 to 35,000 clones, with about nine tenths as singletons. Sequenced here: CD8+ T cells from peripheral blood mononuclear cells, sampled in the second trimester of pregnancy. Source of these receptors: a female donor with multiple sclerosis, enrolled in a pregnancy study. Both conserved end residues are part of each CDR3. A D gene is named only where the DNA matches it firmly. The size of a clone is reported for some rows only, either as once, few or many, or as a class for expanded clones.

J gene: TRBJ2-7; D gene: -; V gene: TRBV9; clone size: -; CDR3 protein: CASSSRLGEQYF; CDR3 DNA: TGTGCCAGCAGCTCCAGGTTGGGCGAGCAGTACTTC
J gene: TRBJ2-3; D gene: TRBD2; V gene: TRBV14; clone size: once; CDR3 protein: CASSLLAGVADTQYF; CDR3 DNA: TGTGCCAGCAGCCTACTAGCGGGAGTCGCAGATACGCAGTATTTT
J gene: TRBJ2-1; D gene: -; V gene: TRBV7-9; clone size: -; CDR3 protein: CASSPVGGANYNEQFF; CDR3 DNA: TGTGCCAGCAGCCCGGTGGGGGGGGCTAACTACAATGAGCAGTTCTTC
J gene: TRBJ1-1; D gene: -; V gene: TRBV2; clone size: -; CDR3 protein: CATPAGTEAFF; CDR3 DNA: TGTGCCACCCCCGCCGGGACTGAAGCTTTCTTT
J gene: TRBJ2-7; D gene: -; V gene: TRBV4-2; clone size: -; CDR3 protein: CASSQGLGSYEQYF; CDR3 DNA: TGTGCCAGCAGCCAAGGGCTAGGATCCTACGAGCAGTACTTC
J gene: TRBJ1-1; D gene: -; V gene: TRBV5-6; clone size: -; CDR3 protein: CASSWRTGNEAFF; CDR3 DNA: TGTGCCAGCAGCTGGCGGACGGGGAATGAAGCTTTCTTT
J gene: TRBJ1-1; D gene: -; V gene: TRBV2; clone size: once; CDR3 protein: CASKQNTEAFF; CDR3 DNA: TGTGCCAGCAAGCAGAACACTGAAGCTTTCTTT
J gene: TRBJ2-5; D gene: TRBD1; V gene: TRBV7-9; clone size: once; CDR3 protein: CASSSYSDRVRETQYF; CDR3 DNA: TGTGCCAGCAGCTCGTATTCTGACAGGGTTCGCGAGACCCAGTACTTC
J gene: TRBJ1-2; D gene: TRBD1; V gene: TRBV4-1; clone size: -; CDR3 protein: CASSQEPGGYGYTF; CDR3 DNA: TGCGCCAGCAGCCAAGAACCAGGGGGCTATGGCTACACCTTC
J gene: TRBJ2-2; D gene: -; V gene: TRBV25-1; clone size: -; CDR3 protein: CASSDARFEAGELFF; CDR3 DNA: TGTGCCAGCAGTGACGCGAGGTTTGAGGCCGGGGAGCTGTTTTTT
J gene: TRBJ2-5; D gene: -; V gene: TRBV7-9; clone size: once; CDR3 protein: CASTLNVREETQYF; CDR3 DNA: TGTGCCAGCACCTTAAACGTCAGGGAAGAGACCCAGTACTTC
J gene: TRBJ2-3; D gene: -; V gene: TRBV28; clone size: -; CDR3 protein: CASSPRQAISTDTQYF; CDR3 DNA: TGTGCCAGCAGTCCACGACAGGCCATAAGCACAGATACGCAGTATTTT
J gene: TRBJ2-7; D gene: -; V gene: TRBV5-5; clone size: -; CDR3 protein: CASSLFRRGRVYEQYF; CDR3 DNA: TGTGCCAGCAGCTTGTTTCGTCGCGGGCGGGTCTACGAGCAGTACTTC
J gene: TRBJ1-1; D gene: -; V gene: TRBV5-1; clone size: -; CDR3 protein: CASSQTVTFF; CDR3 DNA: TGCGCCAGCAGCCAAACTGTGACTTTCTTT
J gene: TRBJ2-7; D gene: TRBD2; V gene: TRBV7-9; clone size: -; CDR3 protein: CASSPGEGYEQYF; CDR3 DNA: TGTGCCAGCAGCCCCGGGGAGGGATACGAGCAGTACTTC
J gene: TRBJ2-7; D gene: -; V gene: TRBV19; clone size: -; CDR3 protein: CASSMLAENAYEQYF; CDR3 DNA: TGTGCCAGTAGTATGTTAGCGGAGAACGCCTACGAGCAGTACTTC
J gene: TRBJ2-1; D gene: TRBD1; V gene: TRBV6-5; clone size: once; CDR3 protein: CASTSGTDSYNEQFF; CDR3 DNA: TGTGCCAGTACTTCCGGGACAGACTCCTACAATGAGCAGTTCTTC
J gene: TRBJ2-5; D gene: -; V gene: TRBV7-9; clone size: -; CDR3 protein: CASSFNRDETQYF; CDR3 DNA: TGTGCCAGCAGCTTCAACAGGGACGAGACCCAGTACTTC
J gene: TRBJ2-7; D gene: TRBD2; V gene: TRBV6-5; clone size: -; CDR3 protein: CASSHGASGNYEQYF; CDR3 DNA: TGTGCCAGCAGCCACGGGGCCAGCGGGAACTACGAGCAGTACTTC
J gene: TRBJ1-2; D gene: -; V gene: TRBV2; clone size: -; CDR3 protein: CASRAGSIYYGYTF; CDR3 DNA: TGTGCCAGCAGGGCAGGCAGCATTTACTATGGCTACACCTTC
J gene: TRBJ2-3; D gene: -; V gene: TRBV6-1; clone size: -; CDR3 protein: CASSDTQSTDTQYF; CDR3 DNA: TGTGCCAGCAGTGACACACAGAGCACAGATACGCAGTATTTT
J gene: TRBJ1-6; D gene: -; V gene: TRBV4-3; clone size: -; CDR3 protein: CASSQDGGNGPLHF; CDR3 DNA: TGCGCCAGCAGCCAAGACGGAGGGAACGGACCCCTCCACTTT
J gene: TRBJ2-7; D gene: TRBD1; V gene: TRBV19; clone size: -; CDR3 protein: CASSTLPGQANYEQYF; CDR3 DNA: TGTGCCAGTAGTACCCTTCCGGGACAGGCGAACTACGAGCAGTACTTC
J gene: TRBJ2-1; D gene: TRBD1; V gene: TRBV4-1; clone size: -; CDR3 protein: CASSPRDRQRDEQFF; CDR3 DNA: TGCGCCAGCAGCCCTCGGGACAGACAGCGAGATGAGCAGTTCTTC
J gene: TRBJ1-6; D gene: -; V gene: TRBV5-6; clone size: -; CDR3 protein: CASSLVGGSSYNSPLHF; CDR3 DNA: TGTGCCAGCAGCTTGGTTGGAGGAAGCTCCTATAATTCACCCCTCCACTTT
J gene: TRBJ2-5; D gene: -; V gene: TRBV9; clone size: few; CDR3 protein: CASSPHLGETQYF; CDR3 DNA: TGTGCCAGCAGCCCCCATCTAGGCGAGACCCAGTACTTC
J gene: TRBJ2-1; D gene: TRBD2; V gene: TRBV2; clone size: -; CDR3 protein: CASSRRGGRLNEQFF; CDR3 DNA: TGTGCCAGCAGCAGACGGGGGGGCCGGCTGAATGAGCAGTTCTTC
J gene: TRBJ2-3; D gene: -; V gene: TRBV7-8; clone size: -; CDR3 protein: CASSLRQGPDTQYF; CDR3 DNA: TGTGCCAGCAGCTTACGGCAGGGTCCAGATACGCAGTATTTT
J gene: TRBJ2-7; D gene: -; V gene: TRBV28; clone size: once; CDR3 protein: CASSFSDSRYEQYF; CDR3 DNA: TGTGCCAGCAGTTTTTCGGACAGCAGATACGAGCAGTACTTC
J gene: TRBJ2-2; D gene: -; V gene: TRBV25-1; clone size: -; CDR3 protein: CASSERTGELFF; CDR3 DNA: TGTGCCAGCAGTGAGAGAACCGGGGAGCTGTTTTTT
J gene: TRBJ1-4; D gene: -; V gene: TRBV28; clone size: -; CDR3 protein: CARTGHSSTNEKLFF; CDR3 DNA: TGTGCCAGAACGGGACACTCTTCAACTAATGAAAAACTGTTTTTT
J gene: TRBJ2-7; D gene: -; V gene: TRBV6-5; clone size: -; CDR3 protein: CASKGRELSYEQYF; CDR3 DNA: TGTGCCAGCAAGGGTAGGGAGTTATCCTACGAGCAGTACTTC
J gene: TRBJ2-7; D gene: TRBD1; V gene: TRBV5-1; clone size: -; CDR3 protein: CASSLGTRGLEQYF; CDR3 DNA: TGCGCCAGCAGCTTGGGAACCAGGGGGCTCGAGCAGTACTTC
J gene: TRBJ1-1; D gene: -; V gene: TRBV7-3; clone size: -; CDR3 protein: CASSLTTGGTEAFF; CDR3 DNA: TGTGCCAGCAGCTTAACGACAGGCGGCACTGAAGCTTTCTTT
J gene: TRBJ1-5; D gene: -; V gene: TRBV7-9; clone size: -; CDR3 protein: CASSPGGLDQPQHF; CDR3 DNA: TGTGCCAGCAGCCCCGGGGGGTTAGATCAGCCCCAGCATTTT